The next 28 T cell receptor beta chains were all read from a single sample in a study of cytomegalovirus exposure and HLA in healthy donors. In the PCR, 60 Vbeta and 13 Jbeta primers were used. Generated by immunoSEQ multiplex PCR, the TCRdb table keeps only in-frame clones and is missing some. The sample lists roughly 200,000 clones, about 80% occurring once. The material sequenced was PBMCs. The receptors come from a boy between 10 and 17 years old in good health and CMV-seronegative.

This clone was seen a few times. The chain joins TRBV7-3 to TRBJ2-1, with 7 bases fitting TRBD2. CDR1 is SGHTA, CDR2 FQGTGA, per germline. Trimming cost V 6 bases and J 7 bases; bases outside gene matches: 9. The CDR3 contains 14 residues. CDR3 nucleotides: TGTGCCAGCAGTCTGGCGGGGGTGAGGAATGAGCAGTTCTTC. This encodes CASSLAGVRNEQFF.

V is TRBV7-9 and J is TRBJ2-7; a weak D match, TRBD2 (6 bases). This CDR3 has 15 residues. Germline V CDR1 and CDR2: SEHNR, FQNEAQ (reference sequence). The V end lost 1 base, the J end lost 5 bases, and 15 bases lay between the germline ends. The CDR3 DNA is TGTGCCAGCAGCTTAGACGACACGCGGGGTGACGAGCAGTACTTC. Residues: CASSLDDTRGDEQYF.

This clone was detected a few times. This rearrangement joins TRBV28 to TRBJ1-3; D unresolved. V lost 6 bases, J lost 3 bases, and 9 bases lay in between. The CDR3 has 13 residues. Germline V gives CDR1 MDHEN, CDR2 SYDVKM. The CDR3 sequence is CASRASGGNTIYF. The CDR3, as DNA: TGTGCCAGCAGGGCAAGCGGTGGAAACACCATATATTTT.

This chain connects TRBV10-3 to TRBJ2-2, with 9 bases that match TRBD1. Trimming took 2 bases from V and 5 from J; bases not matched to a gene: 12. CDR3 length equals 18 residues. Looked up from germline, CDR1 is ENHRY and CDR2 is SYGVKD. The CDR3 spells CAISEDPRDREWTGELFF. In DNA, the CDR3 is TGTGCCATCAGTGAGGACCCCCGGGACAGGGAGTGGACCGGGGAGCTGTTTTTT.

The rearrangement joins TRBV7-8 to TRBJ2-5; 9 positions agree with TRBD2. With 2 bases clipped from V and 4 bases from J, the junction kept 2 bases outside the gene matches. CDR3 length: 14 residues. Germline V gene sequence: CDR1 SGHVS, CDR2 FQNEAQ. CDR3 protein: CASSLLLAGETQYF. Written as DNA, the CDR3 is TGTGCCAGCAGCTTACTACTAGCGGGAGAGACCCAGTACTTC.

V gene TRBV5-6 combines with J gene TRBJ2-5; possible D gene TRBD2, 5 bases. Germline V gene sequence: CDR1 SGHDT, CDR2 YYEEEE. Trimming removed 2 bases at V and 4 bases at J, with 15 bases between. The CDR3 spans 15 residues. This CDR3 is CASSFETGIRETQYF. For the CDR3, the DNA is TGTGCCAGCAGCTTCGAAACGGGGATTCGAGAGACCCAGTACTTC.

This clone has a handful of counts. The V call is TRBV7-2, the J call TRBJ2-3, with TRBD1 matching over 10 bases. CDR3 length: 16 amino acids. The ends lost 0 bases at V and 4 bases at J; junction bases unmatched: 4. CDR1 and CDR2 (germline): SGHTA, FQGNSA. CDR3 sequence: CASSLALGTGADTQYF. As DNA, the CDR3 is TGTGCCAGCAGCTTAGCTTTAGGGACAGGGGCAGATACGCAGTATTTT.

This chain connects TRBV5-1 to TRBJ1-4; D is unresolved. The V and J ends lost 0 bases and 8 bases respectively, with 8 bases between them. This CDR3 is 13 amino acids long. Germline CDR1 reads SGHRS; CDR2 reads YFSETQ. The CDR3 spells CASSLGGREKLFF. CDR3 bases: TGCGCCAGCAGCTTGGGAGGGAGGGAAAAACTGTTTTTT.

This chain joins TRBV15 and TRBJ1-1; no reliable D call. The V gene's germline CDR1 is LNHNV and CDR2 YYDKDF (reference sequence). This CDR3 has 14 amino acids. V was clipped by 0 bases and J by 1 base, with 6 bases between them. The CDR3 region is CATSRDPRNTEAFF. The CDR3 region has the DNA TGTGCCACCAGCAGAGATCCGCGGAACACTGAAGCTTTCTTT.

This chain uses TRBV28 with TRBJ2-7; 9 nucleotides agree with TRBD1. Germline V gene sequence: CDR1 MDHEN, CDR2 SYDVKM. The CDR3 is made up of 16 amino acids. V lost 6 bases to trimming and J lost 4 bases; unmatched junction nucleotides: 13. CDR3 region: CASSPPGQGTLYEQYF. The CDR3 region has the DNA TGTGCCAGCAGCCCTCCTGGACAGGGGACACTTTACGAGCAGTACTTC.

This clone has a handful of counts. The chain joins TRBV11-3 to TRBJ2-5; D is ambiguous. From germline, CDR1 is SGHNT and CDR2 YENEEA. V gave up 5 bases and J gave up 0 bases, with 7 bases separating them. The CDR3 is 13 amino acids. CDR3 in amino acids: CASSGDNQETQYF. The DNA for the CDR3 is TGTGCCAGCAGCGGAGATAACCAAGAGACCCAGTACTTC.

This clone was observed a single time. The chain recombines TRBV5-1 with TRBJ1-2; tentative D call: TRBD1 (6 bases). CDR3 length: 16 residues. Germline loops: CDR1 SGHRS, CDR2 YFSETQ. V was cut by 0 bases and J by 1 base, with 13 bases left in between. The CDR3 coding sequence is TGCGCCAGCAGCTTGGTTGCGGGGGCTGGTAACTATGGCTACACCTTC. Residues: CASSLVAGAGNYGYTF.

This chain connects TRBV7-9 to TRBJ1-6; D not certain. V gave up 3 bases and J gave up 10 bases, with 10 bases separating them. This CDR3 is 13 amino acids long. CDR1 and CDR2 (germline): SEHNR, FQNEAQ (reference sequence). The CDR3 protein is CASSFREKSPLHF. The CDR3 DNA sequence: TGTGCCAGCAGCTTTCGAGAGAAATCACCCCTCCACTTT.

The chain has TRBV7-8 and TRBJ1-1; weak D call: TRBD1 (6 bases). Trimming cost V 5 bases and J 2 bases, with 21 bases left between them. The CDR3 runs to 17 residues. Germline CDR1 is SGHVS and CDR2 is FQNEAQ. CDR3 nucleotides: TGTGCCAGCAGCCCACAACCTTTGAGAGGGGGAAACACTGAAGCTTTCTTT. It is translated as CASSPQPLRGGNTEAFF.

The chain couples TRBV10-1 to TRBJ2-1; 11 bases match TRBD2. The trim removed 6 bases at V and 6 bases at J, leaving 4 bases unmatched. Looked up from germline, CDR1 is WNHNN and CDR2 is SYGVQD (reference sequence). CDR3 size: 14 residues. The DNA of the CDR3 is TGCGCCAGCAGAGTAGCGGGAGGGTTCAATGAGCAGTTCTTC. It specifies CASRVAGGFNEQFF.

This rearrangement joins TRBV2 to TRBJ1-2; D unclear. Germline V lookup: CDR1 SNHLY, CDR2 FYNNEI. This CDR3 spans 13 amino acids. V shed 1 base and J shed 8 bases, with 11 bases lying between them. The CDR3 DNA reads as TGTGCCAGCAGTGAAGAAGCAGGTAAAGGCTACACCTTC. The encoded protein is CASSEEAGKGYTF.

The chain combines TRBV18 with TRBJ2-2; 9 bases map to TRBD1. CDR3 length equals 15 residues. CDR1 and CDR2 from the germline V gene are KGHSH and LQKENI. Losses at the gene ends were 3 bases for V and 1 base for J; bases not matched to a gene: 0. The CDR3 reads CASSPGQGNTGELFF. In nucleotides, the CDR3 is TGTGCCAGCTCACCGGGACAGGGGAACACCGGGGAGCTGTTTTTT.

The CDR3 protein is CASKGSGGVEAFF. The CDR3 DNA sequence: TGTGCCAGCAAGGGCAGCGGGGGAGTTGAAGCTTTCTTT. This chain joins TRBV6-5 and TRBJ1-1; D is possibly TRBD1 (5 bases). The CDR3 consists of 13 residues. V lost 7 bases, J lost 7 bases, and 16 bases lay in between. CDR1 is MNHEY and CDR2 is SVGAGI in the germline V gene.

The table lists this clone with a count of one. The rearrangement links TRBV10-3 to TRBJ1-1, with 11 bases that match TRBD1. The CDR3 spans 17 residues. CDR1 and CDR2 (germline): ENHRY, SYGVKD. V was pared by 6 bases and J by 5 bases, with 14 bases of the junction left unmatched. Written as DNA, the CDR3 is TGTGCCATCAGAACGAACTCGATCCGGGACAGGGGGACTGAAGCTTTCTTT. It is translated as CAIRTNSIRDRGTEAFF.

The chain carries TRBV15 and TRBJ1-1; no firm D call. Trimming stripped 3 bases from V and 0 bases from J, with 14 bases between. The CDR3 spans 16 residues. Germline V gene sequence: CDR1 LNHNV, CDR2 YYDKDF (reference sequence). The CDR3 is CATSRRAASMNTEAFF. The CDR3 DNA reads TGTGCCACCAGCAGGAGGGCAGCTTCAATGAACACTGAAGCTTTCTTT.

Only a few counts were recorded for this clone. The V gene is TRBV30, the J gene TRBJ1-1, with TRBD1 matching over 9 bases. The J segment lost 0 bases and the V segment lost 2 bases, leaving 10 bases of the junction unmatched. CDR1 is GTSNPN and CDR2 is SVGIG in the germline V gene (reference sequence). The CDR3 sequence is 17 residues long. The CDR3 here is CAWSPPLWDRVNTEAFF. The CDR3 nucleotides read TGTGCCTGGAGTCCGCCCTTATGGGACAGGGTGAACACTGAAGCTTTCTTT.

The chain joins TRBV5-6 to TRBJ2-1, with TRBD2 matching over 9 bases. The V and J ends lost 3 bases and 2 bases, in that order; junction bases with no gene match: 3. Germline V gene sequence: CDR1 SGHDT, CDR2 YYEEEE. This CDR3 has 15 residues. The CDR3 sequence is CASSSLAGTYNEQFF. The CDR3 DNA follows: TGTGCCAGCAGCTCCCTAGCGGGGACCTACAATGAGCAGTTCTTC.

This clone was seen a handful of times. This sequence joins TRBV5-4 and TRBJ2-7; perhaps TRBD1 as D (6 bases). CDR3 length: 17 amino acids. CDR1 is SGHNT and CDR2 is YYREEE in the germline V gene (reference sequence). The ends were cut back, 4 bases at V and 3 bases at J, with 23 bases in the middle. The chain's CDR3 is CASSQGMATTNFYEQYF. CDR3 coding DNA: TGTGCCAGCAGCCAGGGGATGGCGACAACCAACTTCTACGAGCAGTACTTC.

V gene TRBV4-2 combines with J gene TRBJ1-5, with 9 bases identical to TRBD1. Losses at the gene ends were 6 bases for V and 7 bases for J; bases not matched to a gene: 13. Germline CDR1 is LGHNA and CDR2 is YNFKEQ. The CDR3 is 16 residues long. The DNA for the CDR3 is TGTGCCAGCAGTCAGACTACAGGGGGCGGATTCCAGCCCCAGCATTTT. It codes for CASSQTTGGGFQPQHF.

This chain joins TRBV12-5 and TRBJ2-7, with 9 bases lining up with TRBD1. This CDR3 spans 19 amino acids. V lost 1 base, J lost 6 bases, and 19 bases stayed unmatched. Per germline, CDR1 LGHNT and CDR2 FRNRAP. The CDR3: CASGLGHLSRDRAPLEQYF. The CDR3 region has the DNA TGTGCTAGTGGTTTGGGACACCTTTCAAGGGACAGGGCCCCTCTCGAGCAGTACTTC.

The chain has TRBV29-1 and TRBJ2-7; 13 positions match TRBD2. The germline V gene has CDR1 SQVTM and CDR2 ANQGSEA. J was trimmed by 4 bases and V by 0 bases; bases with no gene match: 3. The length of the CDR3 is 15 residues. CDR3 loop: CSVEDETSGRYEQYF. CDR3 sequence (DNA): TGCAGCGTTGAAGATGAGACTAGCGGGAGGTACGAGCAGTACTTC.

The chain employs TRBV2 and TRBJ2-1; 7 nucleotides agree with TRBD2. CDR3 size: 15 residues. J lost 2 bases, V lost 4 bases, and 5 bases had no gene match. Germline V gene sequence: CDR1 SNHLY, CDR2 FYNNEI. The CDR3 reads CASSATRETYNEQFF. CDR3 in DNA: TGTGCCAGCAGTGCTACGCGGGAGACCTACAATGAGCAGTTCTTC.

V and J are TRBV28 and TRBJ2-6; D possibly corresponds to TRBD1 (6 bases). CDR3 length: 17 residues. CDR1 is MDHEN, CDR2 SYDVKM, per germline. Trimming took off 2 bases at V and 0 bases at J, with 11 bases between the two ends. The CDR3 DNA reads TGTGCCAGCAGTTTAGTCATGGGGGCCTCTGGGGCCAACGTCCTGACTTTC. The encoded protein is CASSLVMGASGANVLTF. Variable domain in full (rest from reference TRBV28 and TRBJ2-6): DVKVTQSSRYLVKRTGEKVFLECVQDMDHENMFWYRQDPGLGLRLIYFSYDVKMKEKGDIPEGYSVSREKKERFSLILESASTNQTSMYLCASSLVMGASGANVLTFGAGSRLTVL.